These T cell receptor beta chains were read from a single sample in a study of spatial heterogeneity in lung cancer. Each CDR3 protein gets one entry after TCRdb re-called the 5' RACE reads with MiXCR. The sample gives tens of thousands of distinct CDR3 sequences, 15% to 20% of which show up once; roughly a fifth is in the top ten. Sample: PBMCs, taken at follow-up. The receptor source for this set is a male donor with early-stage non-small cell lung cancer. The CDR3 runs from the conserved cysteine through the conserved F or W. D genes are given only for firm matches. Rows give clone size only sometimes, using once, few, many, or a class for an expanded clone.

CDR3 length,J gene,clone size,D gene,V gene,CDR3 protein,CDR3 DNA
16,TRBJ1-6,few,TRBD1,TRBV6-5,CASSPAGTEYNSPLHF,TGTGCCAGCAGCCCGGCGGGGACAGAATATAATTCACCCCTCCACTTT
13,TRBJ1-1,NA,NA,TRBV5-6,CASSTSGGWDAFF,TGTGCCAGCAGCACCTCGGGGGGCTGGGACGCTTTCTTT
11,TRBJ1-3,NA,NA,TRBV6-6,CASITGNTIYF,TGTGCCAGCATCACTGGAAACACCATATATTTT
13,TRBJ2-2,NA,NA,TRBV12-3/TRBV12-4,CASRLGGSGELFF,TGTGCCAGCAGGCTGGGGGGCTCCGGGGAGCTGTTTTTT
16,TRBJ2-1,NA,NA,TRBV3-1,CASSPLTSLVANEQFF,TGTGCCAGCAGCCCGTTGACTAGTTTGGTAGCCAATGAGCAGTTCTTC
11,TRBJ2-3,many,NA,TRBV5-6,CASSLSDTQYF,TGTGCCAGCAGCCTGTCAGATACGCAGTATTTT
17,TRBJ2-3,NA,NA,TRBV5-6,CASSGTGTLGSTDTQYF,TGTGCCAGCAGCGGAACCGGGACACTTGGCAGCACAGATACGCAGTATTTT
13,TRBJ1-6,NA,NA,TRBV27,CASSLSSASPLHF,TGTGCCAGCAGTTTATCCTCTGCCTCACCCCTCCACTTT
13,TRBJ2-7,few,NA,TRBV6-6,CASRDSSSYEQYF,TGTGCCAGCAGGGACTCGAGCTCCTACGAGCAGTACTTC
15,TRBJ2-2,NA,TRBD2,TRBV7-2,CATGSGGLSTGELFF,TGTGCCACCGGCTCGGGAGGGTTGTCAACCGGGGAGCTGTTTTTT
16,TRBJ2-3,few,TRBD2,TRBV28,CASSRPTSGSTDTQYF,TGTGCCAGCAGTCGCCCAACTAGCGGGAGCACAGATACGCAGTATTTT
15,TRBJ2-5,NA,NA,TRBV10-1,CASSEGAFAGETQYF,TGCGCCAGCAGTGAGGGGGCTTTTGCGGGAGAGACCCAGTACTTC
14,TRBJ2-2,few,NA,TRBV19,CASSIQGNTGELFF,TGTGCCAGTAGTATACAGGGGAACACCGGGGAGCTGTTTTTT
17,TRBJ2-1,many,TRBD1,TRBV18,CASSPIGQGASGGEQFF,TGTGCCAGCTCACCTATCGGGCAGGGGGCCTCAGGGGGTGAGCAGTTCTTC
13,TRBJ1-4,NA,TRBD1,TRBV12-3/TRBV12-4,CASSFRQGKKLFF,TGTGCCAGCAGTTTCCGACAGGGGAAAAAACTGTTTTTT
14,TRBJ1-1,NA,NA,TRBV3-1,CASSQVEGNTEAFF,TGTGCCAGCAGCCAAGTGGAGGGAAACACTGAAGCTTTCTTT
15,TRBJ2-1,few,TRBD2,TRBV20-1,CSATAGGSSYNEQFF,TGCAGTGCTACAGCGGGAGGGAGCTCCTACAATGAGCAGTTCTTC
14,TRBJ2-2,NA,NA,TRBV6-5,CASSESGGTGELFF,TGTGCCAGCAGCGAGAGTGGGGGAACCGGGGAGCTGTTTTTT
17,TRBJ2-2,few,NA,TRBV15,CATSRDFGQGAGGELFF,TGTGCCACCAGCAGAGATTTCGGTCAGGGAGCGGGCGGGGAGCTGTTTTTT
14,TRBJ1-3,few,NA,TRBV27,CASSLRGTGNTIYF,TGTGCCAGCAGTCTCAGGGGTACCGGAAACACCATATATTTT
13,TRBJ1-1,NA,NA,TRBV10-3,CAISGKQGSEAFF,TGTGCCATCAGTGGGAAACAGGGCTCTGAAGCTTTCTTT
16,TRBJ2-2,many,NA,TRBV4-3,CASSQASSFLTGELFF,TGCGCCAGCAGCCAAGCCTCCTCTTTTCTCACCGGGGAGCTGTTTTTT
14,TRBJ1-1,NA,NA,TRBV11-2,CASSLDPSHTEAFF,TGTGCCAGCAGCTTAGATCCCAGCCACACTGAAGCTTTCTTT
16,TRBJ1-3,NA,TRBD1,TRBV5-1,CASSSTPGGRGNTIYF,TGCGCCAGCAGCTCAACCCCAGGGGGACGAGGAAACACCATATATTTT
14,TRBJ2-1,NA,TRBD2,TRBV29-1,CSVNSGSSGNEQFF,TGCAGCGTTAACAGCGGGAGCAGTGGCAATGAGCAGTTCTTC
13,TRBJ2-3,NA,NA,TRBV10-3,CAISESGGDTQYF,TGTGCCATCAGTGAGTCGGGTGGGGATACGCAGTATTTT
15,TRBJ1-1,many,TRBD1,TRBV7-2,CASSPVRQGVTEAFF,TGTGCCAGCAGCCCGGTGCGGCAGGGGGTAACTGAAGCTTTCTTT
11,TRBJ2-2,NA,NA,TRBV12-3/TRBV12-4,CASSPSGELFF,TGTGCCAGCAGTCCCTCGGGGGAGCTGTTTTTT
14,TRBJ1-2,few,NA,TRBV18,CASSDYRANYGYTF,TGTGCCAGCTCGGACTACAGGGCTAACTATGGCTACACCTTC
12,TRBJ1-1,NA,NA,TRBV7-2,CASSPWGAEAFF,TGTGCCAGCAGCCCCTGGGGGGCAGAAGCTTTCTTT
16,TRBJ2-5,NA,TRBD2,TRBV11-2,CASSPSGGPYQETQYF,TGTGCCAGCAGCCCTAGCGGGGGGCCGTACCAAGAGACCCAGTACTTC
13,TRBJ2-1,many,NA,TRBV29-1,CSVELSDYNEQFF,TGCAGCGTTGAACTGTCAGACTACAATGAGCAGTTCTTC
12,TRBJ1-2,few,NA,TRBV29-1,CSVLHEGRLYTF,TGCAGCGTCCTGCATGAGGGGCGGCTTTACACCTTC
15,TRBJ1-4,NA,NA,TRBV7-9,CASSRRQAGNEKLFF,TGTGCCAGCAGTCGCCGACAGGCTGGGAATGAAAAACTGTTTTTT
14,TRBJ2-5,few,NA,TRBV7-7,CASSLSGNQETQYF,TGTGCCAGCAGCTTATCGGGGAACCAAGAGACCCAGTACTTC
13,TRBJ2-1,NA,NA,TRBV10-3,CAISGTAWDEQFF,TGTGCCATCAGTGGGACAGCCTGGGATGAGCAGTTCTTC
16,TRBJ2-1,many,TRBD2,TRBV13,CASSLAEGGGYNEQFF,TGTGCCAGCAGCTTAGCCGAAGGCGGGGGGTACAATGAGCAGTTCTTC
15,TRBJ1-4,many,NA,TRBV5-1,CASKRGAATNEKLFF,TGCGCCAGCAAGAGGGGGGCTGCAACTAATGAAAAACTGTTTTTT
14,TRBJ2-1,NA,TRBD1,TRBV29-1,CSVERGRAFNEQFF,TGCAGCGTTGAGAGGGGGCGGGCGTTCAATGAGCAGTTCTTC
11,TRBJ1-4,once,NA,TRBV2,CASRLNEKLFF,TGTGCCAGCCGCCTTAATGAAAAACTGTTTTTT
14,TRBJ2-1,NA,TRBD1,TRBV30,CAERQGPSYNEQFF,TGTGCCGAAAGACAGGGGCCCTCCTACAATGAGCAGTTCTTC
14,TRBJ2-3,NA,TRBD2,TRBV10-3,CAIRLAGVEDTQYF,TGTGCCATCAGACTAGCGGGAGTAGAAGATACGCAGTATTTT
11,TRBJ2-1,NA,TRBD1,TRBV6-5,CASGDRVEQFF,TGTGCCAGCGGGGACAGGGTTGAGCAGTTCTTC
14,TRBJ2-3,NA,NA,TRBV20-1,CSATQPSLADTQYF,TGCAGTGCTACCCAACCTTCTCTTGCGGATACGCAGTATTTT
17,TRBJ2-3,many,NA,TRBV3-1,CASSQKFRRGGTDTQYF,TGTGCCAGCAGCCAAAAATTCCGCAGGGGAGGGACAGATACGCAGTATTTT
13,TRBJ2-7,few,NA,TRBV4-1,CASSQDRRYEQYF,TGCGCCAGCAGCCAAGACCGACGGTACGAGCAGTACTTC
15,TRBJ2-3,many,NA,TRBV20-1,CSALPTYSRSDTQYF,TGCAGTGCTCTACCGACTTATAGTCGGAGTGATACGCAGTATTTT
13,TRBJ2-5,NA,NA,TRBV11-3,CASSLNSKETQYF,TGTGCCAGCAGCTTAAACTCGAAAGAGACCCAGTACTTC
14,TRBJ1-1,NA,TRBD1,TRBV6-2/TRBV6-3,CASSLDRATDEAFF,TGTGCCAGCAGCCTCGACAGGGCGACAGATGAAGCTTTCTTT
15,TRBJ1-2,NA,TRBD1,TRBV12-3/TRBV12-4,CASSSSEQGGYGYTF,TGTGCCAGCAGTTCTAGTGAACAGGGGGGCTATGGCTACACCTTC
15,TRBJ1-5,few,TRBD1,TRBV3-1,CASSPGTGDNQPQHF,TGTGCCAGCAGCCCCGGGACAGGGGATAATCAGCCCCAGCATTTT
16,TRBJ2-2,few,TRBD1,TRBV7-2,CASTGQGHANTGELFF,TGTGCCAGCACCGGACAGGGCCACGCGAACACCGGGGAGCTGTTTTTT
13,TRBJ2-5,NA,NA,TRBV27,CASSPQIQETQYF,TGTGCCAGCAGTCCACAAATTCAAGAGACCCAGTACTTC
18,TRBJ2-7,NA,TRBD2,TRBV29-1,CSVEGLAANPLSSYEQYF,TGCAGCGTTGAAGGACTAGCGGCAAACCCTTTGAGCTCCTACGAGCAGTACTTC
16,TRBJ2-2,NA,TRBD2,TRBV9,CASSVVRAGGTGELFF,TGTGCCAGCAGCGTAGTCCGAGCGGGAGGCACCGGGGAGCTGTTTTTT